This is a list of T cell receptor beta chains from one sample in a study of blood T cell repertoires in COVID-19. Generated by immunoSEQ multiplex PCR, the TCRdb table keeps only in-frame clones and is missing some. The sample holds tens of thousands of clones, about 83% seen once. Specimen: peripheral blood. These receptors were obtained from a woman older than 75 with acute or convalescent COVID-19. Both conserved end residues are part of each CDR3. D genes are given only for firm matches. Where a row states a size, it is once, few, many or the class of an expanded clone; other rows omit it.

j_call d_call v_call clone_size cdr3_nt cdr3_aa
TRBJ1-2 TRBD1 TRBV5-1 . TGCGCCAGCACCGCTGGCCGACAGGGTGATGGCTACACCTTC CASTAGRQGDGYTF
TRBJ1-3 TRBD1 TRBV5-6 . TGTGCCAGCAGCGTACAGGGGGTTCGTGGAAACACCATATATTTT CASSVQGVRGNTIYF
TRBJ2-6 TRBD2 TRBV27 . TGTGCCAGCAGTTTAGCGGGAGACCTCTCTGGGGCCAACGTCCTGACTTTC CASSLAGDLSGANVLTF
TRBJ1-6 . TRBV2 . TGTGCCAGCAGGTCCCCCGGGTCACCCCTCCACTTT CASRSPGSPLHF
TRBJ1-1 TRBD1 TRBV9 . TGTGCCAGCAGCAGCTTAGGGGGCTCGGGCACTGAAGCTTTCTTT CASSSLGGSGTEAFF
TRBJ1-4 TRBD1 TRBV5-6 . TGTGCCAGCAGCAGGACAGGGAGTAATGAAAAACTGTTTTTT CASSRTGSNEKLFF
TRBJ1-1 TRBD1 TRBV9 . TGTGCCAGCAGCGGCCGAGGGGGCAGTAACACTGAAGCTTTCTTT CASSGRGGSNTEAFF
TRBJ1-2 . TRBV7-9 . TGTGCCAGCAGGAGAACGGGGGGGCTGCACTATGGCTACACCTTC CASRRTGGLHYGYTF
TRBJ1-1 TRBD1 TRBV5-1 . TGCGCCAGCAGCTACTTACAGGGGAGCACTGAAGCTTTCTTT CASSYLQGSTEAFF
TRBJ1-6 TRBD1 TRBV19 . TGTGCCAGTAGTATAGGGGACAGGACTAATTCACCCCTCCACTTT CASSIGDRTNSPLHF
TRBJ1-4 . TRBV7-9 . TGTGCCAGCAGCTCACAGGTCTTGAATGAAAAACTGTTTTTT CASSSQVLNEKLFF
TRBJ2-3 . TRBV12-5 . TGTGCTAGTGGTTTGGTAAACTTGGAGGATACGCAGTATTTT CASGLVNLEDTQYF
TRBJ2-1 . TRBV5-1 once TGCGCCAGCAGCTTGGAACTAGCTTACAATGAGCAGTTCTTC CASSLELAYNEQFF
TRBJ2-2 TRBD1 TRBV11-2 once TGTGCCAGCAGGGACAGGGCGAACACCGGGGAGCTGTTTTTT CASRDRANTGELFF
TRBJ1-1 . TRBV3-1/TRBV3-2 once TGTGCCAGCGCGCCACGGCAGACTAACACTGAAGCTTTCTTT CASAPRQTNTEAFF
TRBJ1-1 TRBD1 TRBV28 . TGTGCCAGCGGAAGACAGGGAACTGAAGCTTTCTTT CASGRQGTEAFF
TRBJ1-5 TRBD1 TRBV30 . TGTGCCTGGAGGGGACAGGGCAGCGGCAATCAGCCCCAGCATTTT CAWRGQGSGNQPQHF
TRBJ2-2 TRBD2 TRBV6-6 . TGTGCCATCAAGCGGGGGAGTCAGAACACCGGGGAGCTGTTTTTT CAIKRGSQNTGELFF
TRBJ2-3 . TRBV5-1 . TGCGCCAGCAGCTTAAGGTGGGGGGGCACAGATACGCAGTATTTT CASSLRWGGTDTQYF
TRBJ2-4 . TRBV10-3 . TGTGCCATCAGTGAGTCTGGCAGGGGTGTGAGCATTCAGTACTTC CAISESGRGVSIQYF